This TCR beta chain was captured by sequencing in a study of CD8+ T cells in alopecia areata. General observations from the study: Links between baseline CD8+ expansion and response need larger treated cohorts. Tofacitinib significantly decreased scalp clonality and expanded CD8+ clones among top 100. Mice showed clearer TCR sharing than patients did, a gap that was possibly HLA-related.

The sample holds a few counts of this clone. Its antigen is still unknown. Sequencing used cDNA as its template, made by extracting RNA and reverse transcribing it. Using immunoSEQ multiplex PCR, the repertoire was profiled, and TCRdb retains in-frame clones only, with some absent. Altogether 150,000 or so clones are present, about 54% being singletons, with the ten largest covering around 15%. Trimming shortened V by 0 bases and J by 1 base, and 6 bases separated the two germline ends. This CDR3 has 14 amino acids. From germline, CDR1 is MNHEY and CDR2 SVGAGI. Treatment specified: oral pan-JAK inhibitor, 5-10 mg twice daily. It was from PBMCs that CD4+ and CD8+ T cells were sorted.

The specimen comprised CD4+ T cells sorted from blood, sampled at approximately week 61, from a patient treated with tofacitinib. This receptor was taken from a human donor with alopecia areata. J is TRBJ1-1 and V is TRBV6-5; D gene uncertain. The CDR3 nucleotides are TGTGCCAGCAGTTACTCTGGGCGGAACACTGAAGCTTTCTTT. Translated: CASSYSGRNTEAFF.